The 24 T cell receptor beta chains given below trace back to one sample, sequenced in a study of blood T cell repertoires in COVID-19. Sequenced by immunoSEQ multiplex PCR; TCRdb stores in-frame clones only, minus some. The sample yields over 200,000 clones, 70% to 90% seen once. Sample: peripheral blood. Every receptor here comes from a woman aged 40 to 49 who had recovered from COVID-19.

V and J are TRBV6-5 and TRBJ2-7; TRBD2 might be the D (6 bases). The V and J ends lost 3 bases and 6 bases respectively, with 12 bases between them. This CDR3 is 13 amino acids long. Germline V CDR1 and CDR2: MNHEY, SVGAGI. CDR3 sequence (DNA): TGTGCCAGCAGTTATCGCGGGAAAACCGAGCAGTACTTC. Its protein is CASSYRGKTEQYF.

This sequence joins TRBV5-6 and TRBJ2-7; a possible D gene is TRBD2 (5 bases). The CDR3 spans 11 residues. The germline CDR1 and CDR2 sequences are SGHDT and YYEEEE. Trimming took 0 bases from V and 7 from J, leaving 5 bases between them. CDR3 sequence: CASSLGGEQYV. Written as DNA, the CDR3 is TGTGCCAGCAGCTTGGGAGGGGAGCAGTACGTC.

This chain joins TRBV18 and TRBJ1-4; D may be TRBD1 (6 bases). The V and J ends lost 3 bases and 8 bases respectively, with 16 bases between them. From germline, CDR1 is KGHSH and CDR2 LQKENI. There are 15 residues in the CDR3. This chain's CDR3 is CASSPPGGNGEKLFF. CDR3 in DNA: TGTGCCAGCTCACCCCCGGGGGGCAACGGCGAAAAACTGTTTTTT.

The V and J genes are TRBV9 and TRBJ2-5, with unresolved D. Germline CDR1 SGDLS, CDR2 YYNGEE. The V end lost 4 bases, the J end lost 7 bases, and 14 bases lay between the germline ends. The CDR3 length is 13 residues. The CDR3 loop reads CASSPRNGGTQYF. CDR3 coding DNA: TGTGCCAGCAGCCCCAGGAACGGTGGGACCCAGTACTTC.

This CDR3 is CATLGGAHPRSGYTF. CDR3 DNA: TGTGCCACCCTGGGGGGGGCTCACCCACGGAGTGGCTACACCTTC. The chain uses TRBV19 and TRBJ1-2; possible D gene TRBD1, 6 bases. CDR1 and CDR2 from the germline V gene are LNHDA and SQIVND (reference sequence). The CDR3 extends over 15 amino acids. V was pared by 10 bases and J by 7 bases, with 25 bases between.

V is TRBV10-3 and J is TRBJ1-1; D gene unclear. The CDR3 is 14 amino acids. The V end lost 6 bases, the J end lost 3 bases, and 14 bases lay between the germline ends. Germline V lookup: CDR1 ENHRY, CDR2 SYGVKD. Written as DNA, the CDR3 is TGTGCCATCAGCGACGGGCCCGGGGACACTGAAGCTTTCTTT. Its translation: CAISDGPGDTEAFF.

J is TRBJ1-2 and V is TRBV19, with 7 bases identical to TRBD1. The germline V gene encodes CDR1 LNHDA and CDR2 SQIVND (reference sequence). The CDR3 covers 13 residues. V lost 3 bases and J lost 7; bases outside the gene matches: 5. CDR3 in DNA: TGTGCCAGTAGTATTGGACAGGTTGGTGGCTACACCTTC. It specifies CASSIGQVGGYTF.

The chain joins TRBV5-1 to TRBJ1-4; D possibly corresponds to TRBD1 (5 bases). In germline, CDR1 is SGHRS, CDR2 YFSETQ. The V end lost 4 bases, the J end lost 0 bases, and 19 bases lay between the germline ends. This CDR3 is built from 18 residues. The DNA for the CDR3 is TGCGCCAGCAGCCGGACACCGAGAACCCCTGCAACTAATGAAAAACTGTTTTTT. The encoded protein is CASSRTPRTPATNEKLFF.

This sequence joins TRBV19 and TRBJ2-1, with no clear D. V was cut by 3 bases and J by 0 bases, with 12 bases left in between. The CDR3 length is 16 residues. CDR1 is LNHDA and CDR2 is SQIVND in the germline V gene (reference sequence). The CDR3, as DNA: TGTGCCAGTAGTATTGGTCGCACGAGCTCCTACAATGAGCAGTTCTTC. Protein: CASSIGRTSSYNEQFF.

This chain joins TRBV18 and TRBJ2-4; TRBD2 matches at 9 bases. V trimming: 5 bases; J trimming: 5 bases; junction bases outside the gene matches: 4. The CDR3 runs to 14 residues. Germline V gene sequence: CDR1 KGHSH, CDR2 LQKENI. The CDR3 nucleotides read TGTGCCAGCTCATCGCGGGAGGGCCAAAACATTCAGTACTTC. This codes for CASSSREGQNIQYF.

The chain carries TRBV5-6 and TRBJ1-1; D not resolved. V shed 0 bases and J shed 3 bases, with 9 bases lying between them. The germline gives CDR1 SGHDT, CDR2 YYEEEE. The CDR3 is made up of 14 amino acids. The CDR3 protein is CASSLAERDTEAFF. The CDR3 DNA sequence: TGTGCCAGCAGCTTGGCGGAACGGGACACTGAAGCTTTCTTT.

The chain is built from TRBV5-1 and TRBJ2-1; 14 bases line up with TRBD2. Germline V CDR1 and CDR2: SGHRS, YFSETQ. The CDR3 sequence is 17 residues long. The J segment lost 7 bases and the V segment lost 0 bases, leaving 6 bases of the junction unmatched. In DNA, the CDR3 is TGCGCCAGCAGCTTGGGACTAGCGGGAGGGCCTTGGAATGAGCAGTTCTTC. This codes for CASSLGLAGGPWNEQFF. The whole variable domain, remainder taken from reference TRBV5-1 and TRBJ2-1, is KAGVTQTPRYLIKTRGQQVTLSCSPISGHRSVSWYQQTPGQGLQFLFEYFSETQRNKGNFPGRFSGRQFSNSRSEMNVSTLELGDSALYLCASSLGLAGGPWNEQFFGPGTRLTVL.

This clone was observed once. The CDR3 protein is CATSDPGGFGETQYF. The CDR3 DNA sequence: TGTGCCACCAGTGACCCCGGGGGGTTTGGAGAGACCCAGTACTTC. This chain joins TRBV24-1 and TRBJ2-5; 7 nucleotides match TRBD2. Per the germline V gene, CDR1 is KGHDR and CDR2 is SFDVKD. The CDR3 is 15 amino acids. The V segment lost 4 bases and the J segment 4 bases; nucleotides outside the gene matches: 8.

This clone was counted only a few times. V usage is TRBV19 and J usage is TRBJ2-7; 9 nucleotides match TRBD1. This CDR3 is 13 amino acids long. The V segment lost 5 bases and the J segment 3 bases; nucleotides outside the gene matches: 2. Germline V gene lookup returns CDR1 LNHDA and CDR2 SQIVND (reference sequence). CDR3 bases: TGTGCCAGTAGTGCGGGACAGGGCTACGAGCAGTACTTC. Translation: CASSAGQGYEQYF. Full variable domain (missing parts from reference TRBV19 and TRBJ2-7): DGGITQSPKYLFRKEGQNVTLSCEQNLNHDAMYWYRQDPGQGLRLIYYSQIVNDFQKGDIAEGYSVSREKKESFPLTVTSAQKNPTAFYLCASSAGQGYEQYFGPGTRLTVT.

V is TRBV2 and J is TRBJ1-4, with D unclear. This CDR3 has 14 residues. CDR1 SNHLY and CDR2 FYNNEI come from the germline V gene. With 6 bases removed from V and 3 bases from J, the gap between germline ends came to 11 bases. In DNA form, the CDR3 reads TGTGCCAGCAGCCGGTTTGTGGCTAATGAAAAACTGTTTTTT. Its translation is CASSRFVANEKLFF.

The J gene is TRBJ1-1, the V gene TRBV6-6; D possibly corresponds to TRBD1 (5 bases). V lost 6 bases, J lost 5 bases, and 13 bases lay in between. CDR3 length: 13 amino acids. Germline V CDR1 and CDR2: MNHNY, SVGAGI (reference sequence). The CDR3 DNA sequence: TGTGCCAGCAGGATAGCGGGGGGGACTGAAGCTTTCTTT. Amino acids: CASRIAGGTEAFF.

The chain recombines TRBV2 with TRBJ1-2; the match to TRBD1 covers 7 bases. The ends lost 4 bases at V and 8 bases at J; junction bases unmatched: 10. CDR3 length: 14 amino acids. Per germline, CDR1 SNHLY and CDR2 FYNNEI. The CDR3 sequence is CASSGAQGLRGYTF. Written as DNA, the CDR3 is TGTGCCAGCAGTGGGGCACAGGGGCTGAGGGGCTACACCTTC.

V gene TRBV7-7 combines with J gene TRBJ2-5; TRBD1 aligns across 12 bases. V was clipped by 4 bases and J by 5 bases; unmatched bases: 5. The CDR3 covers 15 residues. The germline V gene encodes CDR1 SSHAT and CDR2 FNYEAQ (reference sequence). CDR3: CASSSGQGAGETQYF. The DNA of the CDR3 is TGTGCCAGCAGCTCGGGACAGGGGGCGGGGGAGACCCAGTACTTC.

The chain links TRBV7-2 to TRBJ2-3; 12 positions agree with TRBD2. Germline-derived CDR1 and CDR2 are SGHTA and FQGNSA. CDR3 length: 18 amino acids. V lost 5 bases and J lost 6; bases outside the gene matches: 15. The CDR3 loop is CASSIPGTSGPGADTQYF. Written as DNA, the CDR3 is TGTGCCAGCAGCATCCCCGGGACTAGCGGGCCTGGGGCGGATACGCAGTATTTT.

The CDR3 spells CASSYGQGAKNIQYF. The CDR3, as DNA: TGTGCCAGCAGTTACGGGCAGGGGGCCAAAAACATTCAGTACTTC. The chain has TRBV6-5 and TRBJ2-4; tentative D call: TRBD1 (6 bases). CDR3 size: 15 residues. V shed 2 bases and J shed 1 base, with 9 bases lying between them. CDR1 is MNHEY and CDR2 is SVGAGI in the germline V gene.

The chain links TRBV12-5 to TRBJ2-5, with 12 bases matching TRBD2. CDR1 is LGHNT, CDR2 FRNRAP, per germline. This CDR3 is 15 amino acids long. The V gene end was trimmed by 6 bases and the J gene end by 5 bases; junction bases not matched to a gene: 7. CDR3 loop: CASGLAGGPGETQYF. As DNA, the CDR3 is TGTGCTAGTGGGCTAGCGGGAGGGCCCGGTGAGACCCAGTACTTC.

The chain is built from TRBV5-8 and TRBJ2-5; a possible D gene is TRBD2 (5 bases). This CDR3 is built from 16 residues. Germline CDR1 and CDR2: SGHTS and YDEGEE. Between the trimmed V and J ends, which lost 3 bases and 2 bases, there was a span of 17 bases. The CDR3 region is CASSSSGGHIQETQYF. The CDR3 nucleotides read TGTGCCAGCAGCTCTTCAGGAGGCCATATACAAGAGACCCAGTACTTC.

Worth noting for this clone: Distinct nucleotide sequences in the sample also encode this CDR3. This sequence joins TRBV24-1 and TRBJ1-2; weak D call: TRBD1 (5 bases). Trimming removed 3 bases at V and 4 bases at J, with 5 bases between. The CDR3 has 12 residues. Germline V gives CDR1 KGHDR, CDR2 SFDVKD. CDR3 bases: TGTGCCACCAGTGATAGGGGCTATGGCTACACCTTC. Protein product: CATSDRGYGYTF.

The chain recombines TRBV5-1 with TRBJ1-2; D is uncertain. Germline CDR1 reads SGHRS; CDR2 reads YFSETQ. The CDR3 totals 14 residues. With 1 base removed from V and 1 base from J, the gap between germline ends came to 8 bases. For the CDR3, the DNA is TGCGCCAGCAGCTTGACAGCGGGTAACTATGGCTACACCTTC. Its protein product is CASSLTAGNYGYTF. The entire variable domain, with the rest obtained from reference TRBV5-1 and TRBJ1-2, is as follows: KAGVTQTPRYLIKTRGQQVTLSCSPISGHRSVSWYQQTPGQGLQFLFEYFSETQRNKGNFPGRFSGRQFSNSRSEMNVSTLELGDSALYLCASSLTAGNYGYTFGSGTRLTVV.